This passage covers 25 T cell receptor beta chains from one sample sequenced in a study of T cells after yellow fever vaccination. TCRdb reprocessed the 5' RACE reads with MiXCR, giving one entry per CDR3 protein. The data show fewer than 150,000 distinct CDR3 sequences, roughly 7.9% seen once. The sample consisted of CD4+ T cells sorted from PBMCs, taken approximately 47 days after the first yellow fever vaccination. The receptors derive from a man aged 18 to 29 who received the YFV17D yellow fever vaccine.

This clonotype was counted many times. The CDR3 nucleotides read TGCAGCGTTGGGTTTTCCAGCGACAGGGGGCCTGAAGCTTTCTTT. Protein sequence: CSVGFSSDRGPEAFF. This sequence joins TRBV29-1 and TRBJ1-1, with TRBD1 matching 10 bases. Germline-derived CDR1 and CDR2 are SQVTM and ANQGSEA. With V trimmed by 4 bases and J by 6 bases, 11 bases remained unmatched. This CDR3 has 15 amino acids.

This clonotype was seen many times. The chain links TRBV6-5 to TRBJ1-1; TRBD1 agrees at 9 bases. CDR1 and CDR2 (germline): MNHEY, SVGAGI. The CDR3 loop spans 15 amino acids. J gave up 5 bases and V 7 bases, and 11 bases lay outside the gene matches. The CDR3 nucleotides read TGTGCCAGCACCTTTAGGGGGACAGGGAAGACTGAAGCTTTCTTT. This encodes CASTFRGTGKTEAFF.

This chain joins TRBV5-1 and TRBJ1-5; 7 bases match TRBD1. Germline V gene sequence: CDR1 SGHRS, CDR2 YFSETQ. V lost 0 bases, J lost 8 bases, and 5 bases stayed unmatched. The CDR3 is 14 residues long. In DNA, the CDR3 is TGCGCCAGCAGCTTGGAGGGGGCGTGGGAGCCCCAGCATTTT. This encodes CASSLEGAWEPQHF.

This clonotype has at least ten counts. This chain connects TRBV12-3 or TRBV12-4 to TRBJ1-1; possibly TRBD1 for D (5 bases). The V gene lost 3 bases and the J gene lost 5 bases, with 10 bases spanning the gap. CDR3 size: 13 residues. This CDR3 is CASSFWGGTEAFF. As DNA, the CDR3 is TGTGCCAGCAGTTTCTGGGGGGGGACTGAAGCTTTCTTT.

This clonotype came up many times. This sequence joins TRBV7-2 and TRBJ2-1; 9 bases map to TRBD2. J gave up 0 bases and V 6 bases, and 3 bases lay outside the gene matches. The CDR3 is 15 amino acids. The germline CDR1 and CDR2 sequences are SGHTA and FQGNSA. The CDR3 here is CASRGAGGSYNEQFF. In DNA form, the CDR3 reads TGTGCCAGCAGGGGAGCGGGGGGCTCCTACAATGAGCAGTTCTTC.

Worth noting for this clonotype: This could be a read error, since a much larger clone is one nucleotide away. The chain employs TRBV18 and TRBJ2-5; 10 bases are shared with TRBD1. Trimming cost V 3 bases and J 5 bases; bases outside gene matches: 9. The CDR3 spans 16 residues. CDR1 KGHSH and CDR2 LQKENI come from the germline V gene. Here the CDR3 reads CASSPWDRGFHETQYF. The DNA for the CDR3 is TGTGCCAGCTCACCTTGGGACAGGGGATTTCACGAGACCCAGTACTTC.

This clonotype has a count of ten or more. The genes are TRBV11-3 and TRBJ2-2; maybe TRBD1 (6 bases). Per germline, CDR1 SGHNT and CDR2 YENEEA. V gave up 3 bases and J gave up 0 bases, with 8 bases separating them. This CDR3 is built from 15 residues. CDR3 loop: CASSFGTTNTGELFF. As DNA, the CDR3 is TGTGCCAGCAGCTTCGGGACAACGAACACCGGGGAGCTGTTTTTT.

In this sample, this clonotype turned up many times. The chain has TRBV28 and TRBJ2-2; D remains ambiguous. V was cut by 6 bases and J by 0 bases, with 5 bases left in between. This CDR3 spans 13 amino acids. Germline V gene lookup returns CDR1 MDHEN and CDR2 SYDVKM. CDR3 region: CASRSANTGELFF. Written as DNA, the CDR3 is TGTGCCAGCAGGTCCGCGAACACCGGGGAGCTGTTTTTT.

The table lists this clonotype with many counts. The CDR3 is CASSLDGLLSTDTQYF. CDR3 bases: TGTGCCAGCAGCTTGGATGGACTCCTTTCCACAGATACGCAGTATTTT. V is TRBV5-6 and J is TRBJ2-3; weak D call: TRBD2 (5 bases). The CDR3 has 16 amino acids. Trimming removed 0 bases at V and 2 bases at J, with 13 bases between. Germline assignment: CDR1 SGHDT and CDR2 YYEEEE.

Points on this clonotype: A single base separates this from a much larger clone, so it may be a read error. The chain has TRBV20-1 and TRBJ2-7; 7 bases are a match to TRBD1. The V and J ends lost 4 bases and 8 bases, in that order; junction bases with no gene match: 8. Germline CDR1 is DFQATT and CDR2 is SNEGSKA (reference sequence). This CDR3 has 12 amino acids. The CDR3 protein is CSAMGTAYQQYV. CDR3 nucleotide sequence: TGCAGTGCTATGGGGACAGCTTACCAGCAGTACGTC.

This clonotype was observed many times. V gene TRBV12-3 or TRBV12-4 combines with J gene TRBJ2-3; maybe TRBD2 (6 bases). V gave up 6 bases and J gave up 3 bases, with 16 bases separating them. The CDR3 is made up of 15 amino acids. This CDR3 reads CASSPPRGRTDTQYF. The CDR3 DNA reads TGTGCCAGCAGCCCCCCGCGGGGACGTACAGATACGCAGTATTTT.

This clonotype was counted ten times or more. The V call is TRBV4-1, the J call TRBJ1-5; D uncertain. This CDR3 has 15 amino acids. V lost 2 bases and J 7 bases, leaving 15 bases between the germline ends. Germline loops: CDR1 MGHRA, CDR2 YSYEKL. The CDR3 here is CASSQFIGITQPQHF. CDR3 nucleotides: TGCGCCAGCAGCCAATTTATCGGGATAACGCAGCCCCAGCATTTT.

The genes are TRBV7-9 and TRBJ1-2; D uncertain. This CDR3 comprises 11 residues. The V and J ends lost 3 bases and 6 bases respectively, with 5 bases between them. The V gene's germline CDR1 is SEHNR and CDR2 FQNEAQ (reference sequence). DNA of the CDR3: TGTGCCAGCAGCTTGGGGAATGGCTACACCTTC. Residues: CASSLGNGYTF.

This clonotype was seen repeatedly, ten times or more. This chain connects TRBV2 to TRBJ2-7; D is perhaps TRBD2 (5 bases). In germline, CDR1 is SNHLY, CDR2 FYNNEI. This CDR3 contains 14 residues. V lost 1 base and J lost 5, with 12 bases in between. Written as DNA, the CDR3 is TGTGCCAGCAGTGAAGGTGGGAGCCGCAACGAGCAGTACTTC. Protein sequence: CASSEGGSRNEQYF.

In this sample, this clonotype turned up many times. The V gene is TRBV5-5, the J gene TRBJ2-1, with 9 bases aligning to TRBD1. V dropped 4 bases and J dropped 8; count of bases not matched to a gene: 10. Germline V gene data show CDR1 as SGHKS and CDR2 as YYEKEE (reference sequence). The CDR3 is made up of 15 amino acids. The CDR3 nucleotides are TGTGCCAGCAGCGACGGGACAGGGTATTACGATGAGCAGTTCTTC. This encodes CASSDGTGYYDEQFF.

Concerning this clonotype: A much larger clone lies one base from this, so it may be a read error. This sequence joins TRBV12-3 or TRBV12-4 and TRBJ1-6, with 7 bases fitting TRBD1. The J segment lost 9 bases and the V segment lost 6 bases, leaving 5 bases of the junction unmatched. This CDR3 contains 13 residues. The CDR3 protein is CASSRQGVSPLHF. The CDR3 DNA follows: TGTGCCAGCAGCCGACAGGGAGTTTCACCCCTCCACTTT.

This clonotype was detected many times. The chain has TRBV5-1 and TRBJ2-3; 8 nucleotides line up with TRBD2. Germline CDR1 and CDR2: SGHRS and YFSETQ. This CDR3 is 15 amino acids long. The ends lost 3 bases at V and 6 bases at J; junction bases unmatched: 9. In DNA, the CDR3 is TGCGCCAGCAGCTCCGTCGGGACTAGGACGGATACGCAGTATTTT. This gives the protein CASSSVGTRTDTQYF.

The table lists this clonotype with many counts. This chain links TRBV20-1 with TRBJ2-3; TRBD2 is a possible D gene (5 bases). Germline CDR1 reads DFQATT; CDR2 reads SNEGSKA (reference sequence). This CDR3 region has 17 residues. V was clipped by 2 bases and J by 1 base, with 19 bases between them. CDR3 protein: CSARSPGFKGGTDTQYF. CDR3 in DNA: TGCAGTGCTAGAAGTCCAGGATTCAAGGGAGGCACAGATACGCAGTATTTT.

This clonotype was found many times. The chain links TRBV10-3 to TRBJ2-5, with TRBD1 matching over 7 bases. CDR1 is ENHRY and CDR2 is SYGVKD in the germline V gene. The CDR3 consists of 15 residues. V was clipped by 9 bases and J by 5 bases; unmatched bases: 15. The CDR3 DNA follows: TGTGCCATTGCACTCCGACAGGGTCCGGGGGAGACCCAGTACTTC. It translates to CAIALRQGPGETQYF.

This clonotype has ten or more counts. This sequence joins TRBV7-2 and TRBJ1-4, with D possibly TRBD1 on 6 matching bases. Germline V gene lookup returns CDR1 SGHTA and CDR2 FQGNSA. This CDR3 is 14 amino acids long. Trimming stripped 1 base from V and 8 bases from J, with 11 bases between. DNA for the CDR3: TGTGCCAGCAGCTTAGGGGGGACACTCGAAAAACTGTTTTTT. Translated, it gives CASSLGGTLEKLFF.

In its sample, this clonotype was seen many times. The chain joins TRBV5-1 to TRBJ2-2; weak D call: TRBD2 (6 bases). Germline V gene sequence: CDR1 SGHRS, CDR2 YFSETQ. V was cut by 4 bases and J by 4 bases, with 11 bases left in between. There are 14 residues in the CDR3. The CDR3 nucleotides read TGCGCCAGCAGCCCGGGACTTATCACCGGGGAGCTGTTTTTT. It is translated as CASSPGLITGELFF.

This clonotype was observed at least ten times. The J gene is TRBJ1-1, the V gene TRBV5-1, with 8 bases aligning to TRBD1. The V and J ends lost 4 bases and 4 bases, in that order; junction bases with no gene match: 6. CDR1 is SGHRS and CDR2 is YFSETQ in the germline V gene. The CDR3 is 14 residues long. The CDR3 region has the DNA TGCGCCAGCAGCACCGGACAGGGCGTCACTGAAGCTTTCTTT. This encodes CASSTGQGVTEAFF.

This clonotype occurred many times. V gene TRBV28 combines with J gene TRBJ2-6, with a possible D match to TRBD2 (5 bases). CDR3 length: 14 amino acids. The germline CDR1 and CDR2 sequences are MDHEN and SYDVKM. V was pared by 10 bases and J by 0 bases, with 10 bases between. The chain's CDR3 is CATVAGSGANVLTF. In nucleotides, the CDR3 is TGTGCCACCGTGGCGGGCTCTGGGGCCAACGTCCTGACTTTC.

This clonotype was counted ten times or more. V is TRBV11-2 and J is TRBJ1-6; unclear D gene. The germline V gene has CDR1 SGHAT and CDR2 FQNNGV. This CDR3 has 19 residues. Trimming removed 0 bases at V and 5 bases at J, with 20 bases between. The CDR3 sequence is CASSLDSRSFSRDNSPLHF. The CDR3 nucleotides are TGTGCCAGCAGCTTAGATTCGCGGTCTTTCTCAAGGGATAATTCACCCCTCCACTTT. Supplemented by reference TRBV11-2 and TRBJ1-6, the full variable domain reads EAGVAQSPRYKIIEKRQSVAFWCNPISGHATLYWYQQILGQGPKLLIQFQNNGVVDDSQLPKDRFSAERLKGVDSTLKIQPAKLEDSAVYLCASSLDSRSFSRDNSPLHFGNGTRLTVT.

The chain links TRBV7-3 to TRBJ2-5; D is perhaps TRBD1 (5 bases). CDR1 SGHTA and CDR2 FQGTGA come from the germline V gene. Trimming shortened V by 4 bases and J by 2 bases, and 14 bases separated the two germline ends. There are 15 residues in the CDR3. The DNA for the CDR3 is TGTGCCAGCAGCTCCACTGCAAGGGGACAAGAGACCCAGTACTTC. Its translation: CASSSTARGQETQYF.